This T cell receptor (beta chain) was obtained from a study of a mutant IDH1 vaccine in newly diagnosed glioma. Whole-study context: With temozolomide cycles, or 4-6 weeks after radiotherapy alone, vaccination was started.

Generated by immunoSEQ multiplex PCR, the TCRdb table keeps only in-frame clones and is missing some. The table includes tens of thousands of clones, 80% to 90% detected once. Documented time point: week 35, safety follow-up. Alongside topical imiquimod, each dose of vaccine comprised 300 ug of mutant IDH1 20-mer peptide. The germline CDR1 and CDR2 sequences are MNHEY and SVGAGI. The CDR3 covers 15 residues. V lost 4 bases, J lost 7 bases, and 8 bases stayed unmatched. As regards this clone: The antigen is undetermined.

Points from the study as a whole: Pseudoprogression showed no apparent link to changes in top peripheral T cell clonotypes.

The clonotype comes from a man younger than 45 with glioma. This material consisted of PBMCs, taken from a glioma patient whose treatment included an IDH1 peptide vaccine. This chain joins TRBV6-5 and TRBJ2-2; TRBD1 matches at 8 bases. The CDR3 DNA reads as TGTGCCAGCAGTTTTGACGGACAGGGCGGCGGGGAGCTGTTTTTT. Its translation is CASSFDGQGGGELFF.